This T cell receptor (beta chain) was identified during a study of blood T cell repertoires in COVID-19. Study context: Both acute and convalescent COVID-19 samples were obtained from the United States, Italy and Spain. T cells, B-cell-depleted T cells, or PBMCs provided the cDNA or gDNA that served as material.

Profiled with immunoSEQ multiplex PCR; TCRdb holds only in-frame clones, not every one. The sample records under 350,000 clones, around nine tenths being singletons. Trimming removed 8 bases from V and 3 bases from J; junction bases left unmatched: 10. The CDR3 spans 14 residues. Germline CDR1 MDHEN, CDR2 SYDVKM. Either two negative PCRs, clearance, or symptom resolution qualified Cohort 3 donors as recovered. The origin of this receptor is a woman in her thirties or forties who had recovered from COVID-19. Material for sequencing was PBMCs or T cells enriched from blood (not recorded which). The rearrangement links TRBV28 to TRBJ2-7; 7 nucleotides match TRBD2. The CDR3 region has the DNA TGTGCCAGCCGCAGGCAGCGGGACTTCTACGAGCAGTACTTC. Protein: CASRRQRDFYEQYF.